Following are 13 T cell receptor beta chains from one sample sequenced in a study of T cell responses to AZD1222 COVID-19 vaccine. The protocol was immunoSEQ multiplex PCR, while the TCRdb copy is restricted to in-frame clones and leaves out a portion. Of more than 140,000 clones in the sample, about nine tenths were seen once. The starting material was peripheral blood, obtained on day 0 of AZD1222 vaccination. The receptors were gathered from an adult in good health.

This rearrangement joins TRBV7-2 to TRBJ2-2; D not resolved. V lost 5 bases and J 0 bases, leaving 10 bases between the germline ends. The CDR3 covers 15 residues. Germline V CDR1 and CDR2: SGHTA, FQGNSA. The CDR3: CASSHAGSNTGELFF. In DNA form, the CDR3 reads TGTGCCAGCAGCCATGCAGGTTCGAACACCGGGGAGCTGTTTTTT.

Written as DNA, the CDR3 is TGTGCCAGCAGCCCTCCCCTAGAGACCCAGTACTTC. Translation gives CASSPPLETQYF. V gene TRBV6-2 or TRBV6-3 combines with J gene TRBJ2-5, with D hard to call. Germline CDR1 MNHEY, CDR2 SVGEGT. Trimming removed 6 bases from V and 4 bases from J, with 9 bases in between. The CDR3 length is 12 residues.

V gene TRBV15 combines with J gene TRBJ2-2, with 7 bases lining up with TRBD2. J gave up 6 bases and V 0 bases, and 4 bases lay outside the gene matches. The germline gives CDR1 LNHNV, CDR2 YYDKDF (reference sequence). CDR3 length: 15 residues. CDR3 protein: CATSRDRGLAGELFF. DNA of the CDR3: TGTGCCACCAGCAGAGATCGTGGACTAGCCGGGGAGCTGTTTTTT.

The V gene is TRBV6-5, the J gene TRBJ1-6, with unresolved D. The V end lost 7 bases, the J end lost 0 bases, and 7 bases lay between the germline ends. Germline lookup yields CDR1 MNHEY and CDR2 SVGAGI. CDR3 length: 14 residues. The chain's CDR3 is CASIGGSYNSPLHF. CDR3 sequence (DNA): TGTGCCAGCATAGGCGGCTCCTATAATTCACCCCTCCACTTT.

V is TRBV19 and J is TRBJ2-3; 7 bases are a match to TRBD1. With V trimmed by 5 bases and J by 2 bases, 4 bases remained unmatched. This CDR3 contains 14 residues. Per the germline V gene, CDR1 is LNHDA and CDR2 is SQIVND (reference sequence). The CDR3 protein is CASSVGQFTDTQYF. The DNA of the CDR3 is TGTGCCAGTAGTGTGGGACAGTTCACAGATACGCAGTATTTT.

CDR3 DNA: TGTGCCATCAGTGAGCGGGGACTAGCGAGTACGGATGAGCAGTTCTTC. It specifies CAISERGLASTDEQFF. V usage is TRBV10-3 and J usage is TRBJ2-1; 10 nucleotides align to TRBD2. Germline CDR1 ENHRY, CDR2 SYGVKD. The CDR3 has 16 amino acids. The ends lost 2 bases at V and 8 bases at J; junction bases unmatched: 9.

The rearrangement links TRBV12-5 to TRBJ2-1; TRBD2 matches at 8 bases. This CDR3 region has 14 residues. J gave up 8 bases and V 7 bases, and 10 bases lay outside the gene matches. Germline V gene data show CDR1 as LGHNT and CDR2 as FRNRAP. The CDR3 region has the DNA TGTGCTAGTGAAGGGACTAGTAGGGCCGATGAGCAGTTCTTC. This translates into CASEGTSRADEQFF. The variable domain in full, with the rest retrieved from reference TRBV12-5 and TRBJ2-1, is DARVTQTPRHKVTEMGQEVTMRCQPILGHNTVFWYRQTMMQGLELLAYFRNRAPLDDSGMPKDRFSAEMPDATLATLKIQPSEPRDSAVYFCASEGTSRADEQFFGPGTRLTVL.

This clone was found once. The J gene is TRBJ1-2, the V gene TRBV6-5; D call uncertain. Germline lookup yields CDR1 MNHEY and CDR2 SVGAGI. V was cut by 8 bases and J by 1 base, with 8 bases left in between. The CDR3 has 12 residues. CDR3 residues: CASGEINYGYTF. As DNA, the CDR3 is TGTGCCAGCGGAGAAATTAACTATGGCTACACCTTC.

This chain uses TRBV9 with TRBJ1-4; 9 positions agree with TRBD1. The germline gives CDR1 SGDLS, CDR2 YYNGEE. The length of the CDR3 is 15 residues. V shed 4 bases, J shed 8 bases, and the junction held 9 bases outside the gene matches. CDR3 sequence: CASSPQGTGPEKLFF. In nucleotides, the CDR3 is TGTGCCAGCAGCCCACAAGGGACAGGGCCCGAAAAACTGTTTTTT.

V gene TRBV6-6 combines with J gene TRBJ2-7; the match to TRBD2 covers 7 bases. This CDR3 is 14 amino acids long. J lost 7 bases, V lost 5 bases, and 11 bases had no gene match. From germline, CDR1 is MNHNY and CDR2 SVGAGI (reference sequence). The CDR3 DNA sequence: TGTGCCAGCAGTCCCACACTACTAGCGCCAGAGCAGTACTTC. It is translated as CASSPTLLAPEQYF.

Written as DNA, the CDR3 is TGTGCCAGTAAGATCAGCGGTAATGAGCAGTTCTTC. It is translated as CASKISGNEQFF. The chain employs TRBV19 and TRBJ2-1, with D perhaps matching TRBD2 (5 bases). Per germline, CDR1 LNHDA and CDR2 SQIVND (reference sequence). V dropped 7 bases and J dropped 7 bases, with 11 bases sitting between them. This CDR3 comprises 12 residues.

The chain has TRBV5-1 and TRBJ2-1, with 7 positions matching TRBD1. Germline CDR1 and CDR2: SGHRS and YFSETQ. There are 14 residues in the CDR3. J lost 6 bases, V lost 1 base, and 4 bases had no gene match. CDR3 nucleotides: TGCGCCAGCAGCTTGCTACAGGGGTTCAATGAGCAGTTCTTC. This sequence encodes CASSLLQGFNEQFF.

This clone was seen once. The rearrangement links TRBV14 to TRBJ2-5; D remains unclear. This CDR3 is built from 13 residues. Germline CDR1 is SGHDN and CDR2 is FVKESK. V shed 8 bases and J shed 4 bases, with 14 bases lying between them. The CDR3 loop reads CASGKGLGETQYF. The CDR3 DNA follows: TGTGCCAGCGGGAAGGGCTTGGGAGAGACCCAGTACTTC.